One sample yielded the 10 T cell receptor beta chains listed below, sequenced in a study of early T cells in non-severe SARS-CoV-2 infection. TCRdb redid the calling of the 5' RACE reads with MiXCR, one entry per CDR3 protein. The sample records 70,000 to 90,000 distinct CDR3 sequences, 15% being singletons. Sequencing was performed on whole blood. Receptors originate from an adult who was a healthcare worker with PCR-confirmed SARS-CoV-2 infection or an uninfected control (not recorded which).

CDR3 amino acids: CSARDPRQGGHSNQPQHF. CDR3 in DNA: TGCAGTGCTAGAGACCCCAGACAGGGAGGACATAGCAATCAGCCCCAGCATTTT. The V call is TRBV20-1, the J call TRBJ1-5, with TRBD1 identical over 7 bases. The CDR3 contains 18 residues. After removal of 0 bases from V and 0 bases from J, the junction contained 11 bases not matched to a gene. CDR1 is DFQATT, CDR2 SNEGSKA, per germline (reference sequence).

V is TRBV5-4 and J is TRBJ2-4; D unresolved. This CDR3 is built from 12 residues. CDR1 and CDR2 from the germline V gene are SGHNT and YYREEE (reference sequence). The V end lost 4 bases, the J end lost 15 bases, and 17 bases lay between the germline ends. CDR3 protein: CASSPRPGIWYF. DNA for the CDR3: TGTGCCAGCAGCCCGAGACCAGGCATATGGTACTTC.

This clonotype was observed at least ten times. The chain has TRBV12-3 or TRBV12-4 and TRBJ2-7; tentative D call: TRBD2 (6 bases). V was shortened by 8 bases and J by 2 bases, with 10 bases between the two germline ends. The CDR3 has 12 residues. The CDR3 here is CASSRGPYEQYF. The CDR3 coding sequence is TGTGCCAGCTCGCGGGGTCCCTACGAGCAGTACTTC.

The J gene is TRBJ1-2, the V gene TRBV3-1; D gene uncertain. Trimming took 11 bases from V and 5 from J, leaving 18 bases between them. The CDR3 consists of 13 residues. Per the germline V gene, CDR1 is LGHDT and CDR2 is YNNKEL (reference sequence). The CDR3 sequence: CAAGRVSEYGYTF. As DNA, the CDR3 is TGTGCCGCGGGGAGGGTTTCGGAATATGGCTACACCTTC.

There are many counts of this clonotype. The chain has TRBV12-3 or TRBV12-4 and TRBJ1-2, with 7 bases fitting TRBD1. Trimming removed 3 bases from V and 8 bases from J; junction bases left unmatched: 3. The CDR3 consists of 12 residues. The CDR3 protein is CASSLQGGGYTF. CDR3 sequence (DNA): TGTGCCAGCAGTTTGCAGGGGGGAGGCTACACCTTC.

This clonotype is labeled medium-sized. The CDR3 reads CASSLLNEQFF. Written as DNA, the CDR3 is TGTGCCAGCAGCTTACTCAATGAGCAGTTCTTC. The chain carries TRBV7-2 and TRBJ2-1; D is unclear. Trimming removed 2 bases at V and 6 bases at J, with 2 bases between. CDR1 and CDR2 (germline): SGHTA, FQGNSA. The CDR3 has 11 residues.

There are a few counts of this clonotype. This chain uses TRBV7-9 with TRBJ1-1; 11 bases are shared with TRBD1. From germline, CDR1 is SEHNR and CDR2 FQNEAQ (reference sequence). V gave up 4 bases and J gave up 8 bases; unmatched junction bases: 9. The CDR3 has 15 residues. CDR3: CASSSLRTGGAEAFF. The CDR3 DNA reads as TGTGCCAGCAGCTCGTTAAGGACAGGGGGCGCAGAAGCTTTCTTT.

In its sample, this clonotype was seen many times. The CDR3 nucleotides are TGTGCCAGCAGCCAGGACAGCGACTATAATTCACCCCTCCACTTT. Encoded protein: CASSQDSDYNSPLHF. This chain connects TRBV7-9 to TRBJ1-6; D is possibly TRBD1 (6 bases). The CDR3 extends over 15 amino acids. Trimming pared 5 bases from V and 3 bases from J, leaving 11 bases between. From germline, CDR1 is SEHNR and CDR2 FQNEAQ (reference sequence).

In this sample, this clonotype turned up many times. This chain links TRBV4-2 with TRBJ1-1; D not resolved. V lost 0 bases to trimming and J lost 0 bases, with 5 bases between them. Per the germline V gene, CDR1 is LGHNA and CDR2 is YNFKEQ. The CDR3 is 14 amino acids. CDR3 protein: CASSQERVNTEAFF. CDR3 coding DNA: TGTGCCAGCAGCCAAGAGCGAGTGAACACTGAAGCTTTCTTT.

Many counts were recorded for this clonotype. The rearrangement uses TRBV5-6 and TRBJ2-6; D not resolved. CDR3 length: 14 residues. Per germline, CDR1 SGHDT and CDR2 YYEEEE. Trimming took 5 bases from V and 4 from J, leaving 10 bases between them. The CDR3 spells CASRQVRGANVLTF. CDR3 coding DNA: TGTGCCAGCAGGCAGGTGCGAGGGGCCAACGTCCTGACTTTC. Combining the CDR3 with reference TRBV5-6 and TRBJ2-6 gives the whole variable domain DAGVTQSPTHLIKTRGQQVTLRCSPKSGHDTVSWYQQALGQGPQFIFQYYEEEERQRGNFPDRFSGHQFPNYSSELNVNALLLGDSALYLCASRQVRGANVLTFGAGSRLTVL.